The 29 T cell receptor beta chains listed next were all sequenced from one sample in a study of T cells in Graves' hyperthyroidism and ophthalmopathy. Template material for amplifying TCR beta CDR3 regions consisted of RNA transcripts. When the TCR CDR3 underwent first-round RT-PCR, the HTBI primer set was used. TCRdb independently ran MiXCR on the multiplex PCR reads; one entry per CDR3 protein. This sample has about 610,000 distinct CDR3 sequences; more than 15% occur once, and the top ten carry around 3.5%. The sequenced material came from blood. These receptors were obtained from a middle-aged woman with Graves' ophthalmopathy.

This clonotype was recorded many times. This sequence joins TRBV6-1 and TRBJ2-7; 10 nucleotides match TRBD2. Germline values: CDR1 MNHNS, CDR2 SASEGT. Trimming removed 2 bases from V and 4 bases from J; junction bases left unmatched: 5. CDR3 length equals 15 residues. The CDR3 DNA reads as TGTGCCAGCAGTGAAAACGCTAGCGGGAGATACGAGCAGTACTTC. Encoded protein: CASSENASGRYEQYF.

The gene calls are TRBV12-3 or TRBV12-4 and TRBJ1-5, with unresolved D. Trimming left V 1 base short and J 2 bases short, with 12 bases between. CDR3 length: 16 amino acids. Written as DNA, the CDR3 is TGTGCCAGCAGTTTAGGAGGGCCATATGGCAATCAGCCCCAGCATTTT. Residues: CASSLGGPYGNQPQHF.

The sample holds many counts of this clonotype. The chain links TRBV6-1 to TRBJ2-7; maybe TRBD1 (5 bases). The germline gives CDR1 MNHNS, CDR2 SASEGT. Between the trimmed V and J ends, which lost 5 bases and 0 bases, there was a span of 14 bases. This CDR3 is built from 15 residues. The CDR3 spells CASSPPRQSSYEQYF. CDR3 nucleotide sequence: TGTGCCAGCAGTCCTCCACGACAGAGCTCCTACGAGCAGTACTTC.

This clonotype was seen a single time. The chain uses TRBV6-2 or TRBV6-3 and TRBJ2-2; 9 positions agree with TRBD1. V lost 6 bases and J lost 3; bases outside the gene matches: 11. The CDR3 runs 17 residues. Germline CDR1 and CDR2: MNHEY and SVGEGT. CDR3 amino acids: CASSPGVGQGDTGELFF. As DNA, the CDR3 is TGTGCCAGCAGCCCCGGCGTGGGACAGGGCGACACCGGGGAGCTGTTTTTT.

The chain joins TRBV20-1 to TRBJ2-7; 7 bases match TRBD2. From germline, CDR1 is DFQATT and CDR2 SNEGSKA (reference sequence). The CDR3 covers 15 residues. V was pared by 2 bases and J by 4 bases, with 11 bases of the junction left unmatched. The DNA for the CDR3 is TGCAGTGCTAGATTGCGCCAGCGGGGAGGTTACGAGCAGTACTTC. It codes for CSARLRQRGGYEQYF.

This clonotype appeared many times. The chain couples TRBV6-1 to TRBJ2-2, with TRBD1 identical over 9 bases. This CDR3 is built from 17 residues. After removal of 4 bases from V and 3 bases from J, the junction contained 9 bases not matched to a gene. The germline gives CDR1 MNHNS, CDR2 SASEGT. CDR3 bases: TGTGCCAGCAGTGCCCAACCCGGGACAGGGTACACCGGGGAGCTGTTTTTT. It encodes CASSAQPGTGYTGELFF.

In this sample, this clonotype turned up many times. V is TRBV2 and J is TRBJ2-7; unclear D gene. Germline V gene lookup returns CDR1 SNHLY and CDR2 FYNNEI. V was cut by 2 bases and J by 6 bases, with 8 bases left in between. CDR3 length equals 12 residues. This chain's CDR3 is CASSEQLGEQYF. CDR3 coding DNA: TGTGCCAGCAGTGAACAGCTGGGCGAGCAGTACTTC.

As concerns this clonotype: Germline is not matched at one junction end, which may reflect a read error. The rearrangement joins TRBV29-1 to TRBJ2-1, with TRBD1 as a possible D gene (5 bases). The CDR3 is 16 amino acids. Germline CDR1 SQVTM, CDR2 ANQGSEA. The CDR3 is CGVEGRAASSYNEQFF. CDR3 DNA sequence: TGCGGCGTTGAAGGCAGGGCGGCGAGCTCCTACAATGAGCAGTTCTTC.

This clonotype was seen ten or more times. The chain links TRBV20-1 to TRBJ2-3; 7 positions agree with TRBD2. The CDR3 runs to 15 residues. V dropped 4 bases and J dropped 6; count of bases not matched to a gene: 13. Germline lookup yields CDR1 DFQATT and CDR2 SNEGSKA (reference sequence). As DNA, the CDR3 is TGCAGTGCTACTAGTTTGGGAGGGCGGTCGGATACGCAGTATTTT. It yields the protein CSATSLGGRSDTQYF.

A few counts support this clonotype. The chain joins TRBV6-1 to TRBJ1-2, with 8 nucleotides matching TRBD1. Germline V gene lookup returns CDR1 MNHNS and CDR2 SASEGT. CDR3 length: 15 amino acids. V lost 4 bases, J lost 3 bases, and 7 bases stayed unmatched. The chain's CDR3 is CASSGAGGADYGYTF. CDR3 sequence (DNA): TGTGCCAGCAGTGGAGCAGGGGGCGCAGACTATGGCTACACCTTC.

This clonotype was detected many times. The CDR3 reads CASSRDGASNQPQHF. The CDR3 DNA sequence: TGCGCCAGCAGCCGCGACGGGGCTAGCAATCAGCCCCAGCATTTT. The chain joins TRBV5-1 to TRBJ1-5; a weak D match, TRBD1 (5 bases). Germline V gives CDR1 SGHRS, CDR2 YFSETQ. Trimming shortened V by 4 bases and J by 0 bases, and 11 bases separated the two germline ends. This CDR3 comprises 15 residues.

In this sample, this clonotype turned up many times. The chain joins TRBV28 to TRBJ1-5; D remains unclear. V lost 1 base and J 4 bases, leaving 5 bases between the germline ends. The CDR3 length is 13 residues. Germline V lookup: CDR1 MDHEN, CDR2 SYDVKM. CDR3 region: CASSLYDNQPQHF. The CDR3 nucleotides read TGTGCCAGCAGTTTATACGATAATCAGCCCCAGCATTTT.

At least ten counts were recorded for this clonotype. The V and J genes are TRBV28 and TRBJ2-7; TRBD2 matches 8 bases. This CDR3 contains 15 residues. V gave up 5 bases and J gave up 5 bases; unmatched junction bases: 11. Germline lookup yields CDR1 MDHEN and CDR2 SYDVKM. The CDR3 protein is CASSQRPGLVDEQYF. CDR3 bases: TGTGCCAGCAGTCAACGACCGGGACTAGTTGACGAGCAGTACTTC. The full variable domain, its missing parts supplied by reference TRBV28 and TRBJ2-7, is DVKVTQSSRYLVKRTGEKVFLECVQDMDHENMFWYRQDPGLGLRLIYFSYDVKMKEKGDIPEGYSVSREKKERFSLILESASTNQTSMYLCASSQRPGLVDEQYFGPGTRLTVT.

This clonotype appeared many times. The V and J genes are TRBV2 and TRBJ1-1, with D tentatively TRBD1 (6 bases). Looked up from germline, CDR1 is SNHLY and CDR2 is FYNNEI. The CDR3 spans 13 residues. Deletions cut 5 bases from V and 12 bases from J, with 19 bases between. CDR3 region: CASSYLRGDPSFF. CDR3 nucleotides: TGTGCCAGCAGTTACCTGAGGGGGGATCCCTCTTTCTTT.

This clonotype was detected a few times. This chain joins TRBV29-1 and TRBJ2-3; no clear D. The length of the CDR3 is 12 residues. From germline, CDR1 is SQVTM and CDR2 ANQGSEA. Trimming cost V 4 bases and J 4 bases, with 9 bases left between them. The CDR3 reads CSVGTSSDTQYF. CDR3 bases: TGCAGCGTTGGAACATCCTCAGATACGCAGTATTTT.

This clonotype was recorded at least ten times. This rearrangement joins TRBV5-1 to TRBJ1-5; D call uncertain. CDR3 size: 14 residues. The ends were cut back, 0 bases at V and 0 bases at J, with 4 bases in the middle. Germline CDR1 and CDR2: SGHRS and YFSETQ. This CDR3 is CASSLGHSNQPQHF. As DNA, the CDR3 is TGCGCCAGCAGCTTGGGCCATAGCAATCAGCCCCAGCATTTT.

The chain joins TRBV5-5 to TRBJ1-1; 7 bases match TRBD1. Per the germline V gene, CDR1 is SGHKS and CDR2 is YYEKEE (reference sequence). The junction had 10 bases not matched to a gene; V was cut back by 2 bases and J by 0 bases. The CDR3 consists of 17 residues. CDR3 DNA: TGTGCCAGCAGCTTTTTTGGGGACAGCTCTTTGAACACTGAAGCTTTCTTT. Protein sequence: CASSFFGDSSLNTEAFF.

At least ten counts were recorded for this clonotype. The V and J genes are TRBV6-1 and TRBJ2-3, with D perhaps TRBD1 or TRBD2 (5 bases each). The CDR3 loop spans 16 amino acids. The germline V gene encodes CDR1 MNHNS and CDR2 SASEGT. Trimming shortened V by 6 bases and J by 1 base, and 17 bases separated the two germline ends. CDR3 bases: TGTGCCAGCAGCACCGCACCGGGGCGGGGCACAGATACGCAGTATTTT. It specifies CASSTAPGRGTDTQYF.

This clonotype showed up many times. The chain combines TRBV6-6 with TRBJ2-7; 8 nucleotides agree with TRBD1. V gave up 2 bases and J gave up 0 bases; unmatched junction bases: 3. This CDR3 contains 15 residues. Germline loops: CDR1 MNHNY, CDR2 SVGAGI (reference sequence). Written as DNA, the CDR3 is TGTGCCAGCAGTTACACTGACAGGGGCTCCTACGAGCAGTACTTC. This sequence encodes CASSYTDRGSYEQYF.

The chain is built from TRBV3-1 and TRBJ1-3; TRBD1 matches at 10 bases. CDR3 length: 15 residues. Germline CDR1 and CDR2: LGHDT and YNNKEL (reference sequence). The V segment lost 1 base and the J segment 8 bases; nucleotides outside the gene matches: 5. DNA for the CDR3: TGTGCCAGCAGCCAAGGGACAGGGGGTAGATACACCATATATTTT. Translated, it gives CASSQGTGGRYTIYF. The full variable domain, with the rest looked up from reference TRBV3-1 and TRBJ1-3, is DTAVSQTPKYLVTQMGNDKSIKCEQNLGHDTMYWYKQDSKKFLKIMFSYNNKELIINETVPNRFSPKSPDKAHLNLHINSLELGDSAVYFCASSQGTGGRYTIYFGEGSWLTVV.

This clonotype was found many times. This sequence joins TRBV28 and TRBJ1-2; 9 positions agree with TRBD1. V lost 4 bases and J lost 4; bases outside the gene matches: 10. Germline V gene data show CDR1 as MDHEN and CDR2 as SYDVKM. The CDR3 covers 16 residues. The CDR3 coding sequence is TGTGCCAGCAGTTCAGGTCCGGGACAGGGTGGCTATGGCTACACCTTC. It translates to CASSSGPGQGGYGYTF.

In this sample, this clonotype turned up many times. This sequence joins TRBV7-6 and TRBJ2-7; 9 bases fit TRBD2. There are 15 residues in the CDR3. Trimming cost V 2 bases and J 1 base; bases outside gene matches: 3. CDR1 and CDR2 (germline): SGHVS, FNYEAQ. In DNA form, the CDR3 reads TGTGCCAGCAGCTTATCGACTAGCGGATCCTACGAGCAGTACTTC. As protein: CASSLSTSGSYEQYF.

This clonotype has just one count. Possible read error: a much larger clone is one base away. This chain connects TRBV11-2 to TRBJ1-2; D is possibly TRBD1 (5 bases). The ends were cut back, 4 bases at V and 5 bases at J, with 8 bases in the middle. This CDR3 is built from 12 residues. Germline assignment: CDR1 SGHAT and CDR2 FQNNGV. This CDR3 is CASSSEGYGYTF. For the CDR3, the DNA is TGTGCCAGCAGCTCCGAGGGGTATGGCTACACCTTC.

This clonotype was recorded many times. This chain uses TRBV30 with TRBJ2-7, with D possibly matching TRBD2 (6 bases). With 5 bases removed from V and 2 bases from J, the gap between germline ends came to 13 bases. Germline V gene data show CDR1 as GTSNPN and CDR2 as SVGIG (reference sequence). The CDR3 totals 13 residues. The CDR3 region is CAWSSGSPYEQYF. The CDR3 nucleotides are TGTGCCTGGTCATCCGGGAGTCCCTACGAGCAGTACTTC.

The chain recombines TRBV6-1 with TRBJ1-3, with D tentatively TRBD1 (6 bases). The CDR3 runs to 15 residues. V gave up 6 bases and J gave up 0 bases, with 12 bases separating them. The germline CDR1 and CDR2 sequences are MNHNS and SASEGT. CDR3 nucleotide sequence: TGTGCCAGCAGCCGAACAGGGTTCTCTGGAAACACCATATATTTT. This sequence encodes CASSRTGFSGNTIYF.

With regard to this clonotype: Just one base apart from a much larger clone, this may be a read error. The chain couples TRBV2 to TRBJ2-7; 8 nucleotides align to TRBD2. TRBJ2-1 explains the end of the DNA better; the J call may be wrong. Germline CDR1 is SNHLY and CDR2 is FYNNEI. The CDR3 sequence is 14 residues long. The CDR3 DNA reads as TGTGCCAGCAGTGAAGGGACTAGCCTTTACGAGCAGTTCTTC. Amino acid sequence: CASSEGTSLYEQFF.

This clonotype was detected a few times. This sequence joins TRBV5-1 and TRBJ2-1, with TRBD2 matching 9 bases. Looked up from germline, CDR1 is SGHRS and CDR2 is YFSETQ. The CDR3 runs 16 residues. J lost 7 bases, V lost 4 bases, and 12 bases had no gene match. CDR3 DNA: TGCGCCAGCAGCCCACCCGGGACTAGCTTGGCGAATGAGCAGTTCTTC. The encoded protein is CASSPPGTSLANEQFF.

The table lists this clonotype with a count of one. A much more abundant neighbour one base away suggests this may be a read error. The chain is built from TRBV6-1 and TRBJ1-2; maybe TRBD1 (5 bases). Trimming cost V 3 bases and J 3 bases, with 14 bases left between them. Germline assignment: CDR1 MNHNS and CDR2 SASEGT. This CDR3 region has 15 residues. The CDR3 bases are TGTGCCAGCAGTGATAGACAGCCCCCAGACTATGGCTACACCTTC. It codes for CASSDRQPPDYGYTF.

This rearrangement joins TRBV5-1 to TRBJ2-7, with 12 bases matching TRBD2. V shed 3 bases and J 0 bases; nucleotides not matched to a gene: 10. The CDR3 extends over 18 amino acids. CDR1 SGHRS and CDR2 YFSETQ come from the germline V gene. CDR3 protein: CASSSTSGRPPLSYEQYF. Here the CDR3 DNA reads TGCGCCAGCAGCTCCACTAGCGGGAGGCCACCCCTCTCCTACGAGCAGTACTTC.